The T cell receptor (beta chain) under discussion was sequenced for a study of control samples from healthy donors and cancer patients. The germline CDR1 and CDR2 sequences are MNHEY and SVGAGI. The CDR3 length is 14 residues. Deletions cut 2 bases from V and 5 bases from J, with 12 bases between. This table comes from immunoSEQ multiplex PCR, and its TCRdb copy is limited to in-frame clones, with some not included. Counted here are some 99,000 clones, roughly 89% occurring once; the ten biggest clones make up approximately 15%. This sequence was found in a woman between 45 and 60 years old in good health. J is TRBJ1-1 and V is TRBV6-5; D is perhaps TRBD1 (5 bases). The sequenced material came from blood. The CDR3 DNA follows: TGTGCCAGCAGTTACACCTCCGAGGGGACTGAAGCTTTCTTT. This translates into CASSYTSEGTEAFF.